The present T cell receptor (beta chain) was sequenced within a study of blood T cells in healthy people across ages. The CDR3 sequence is 14 residues long. Germline CDR1 is MNHEY and CDR2 is SVGEGT. This clonotype was seen a few times. Next came a second PCR, run for about 6 to 11 cycles, which used a sample-barcoded 5' primer along with a J-beta primer mix. With 12 random nucleotides, a template-switch adaptor tagged each individual cDNA molecule. MiXCR, run by TCRdb on the 5' RACE reads, gives a single entry per CDR3 protein. The sample has approximately 1,100,000 distinct CDR3 sequences, more than 35% seen once.

What was sequenced was blood. V usage is TRBV6-2 or TRBV6-3 and J usage is TRBJ2-4; TRBD1 aligns across 7 bases. With the DNA end fitting TRBJ2-7 better, the J assignment may be wrong. This TCR was sampled from a woman in her sixties in good health. The CDR3 loop is CASSLEGGWYEQYF. Here the CDR3 DNA reads TGTGCCAGCAGTTTAGAAGGGGGCTGGTACGAGCAGTACTTC.